Following are 29 T cell receptor beta chains from one sample sequenced in a study of cytomegalovirus exposure and HLA in healthy donors. Vbeta (60) and Jbeta (13) primers were used in the PCR. Some clones are missing from TCRdb's copy, which holds only in-frame ones; the method was immunoSEQ multiplex PCR. This sample yields about 190,000 clones, of which roughly 81% are seen a single time; roughly 2.8% belongs to the top ten. Sequenced: PBMCs. All receptors derive from a woman in her 30s in good health and CMV-seropositive.

The V gene is TRBV15, the J gene TRBJ1-5; 10 bases are a match to TRBD1. CDR1 is LNHNV and CDR2 is YYDKDF in the germline V gene (reference sequence). The CDR3 runs to 16 residues. V shed 1 base, J shed 7 bases, and the junction held 7 bases outside the gene matches. This CDR3 reads CATSRGGQGLGQPQHF. The DNA of the CDR3 is TGTGCCACCAGCAGAGGGGGACAGGGGTTGGGGCAGCCCCAGCATTTT.

This chain links TRBV28 with TRBJ1-5; a weak D match, TRBD1 (5 bases). The germline V gene has CDR1 MDHEN and CDR2 SYDVKM. The CDR3 has 17 residues. V was trimmed by 6 bases and J by 5 bases, leaving 23 bases between them. Here the CDR3 reads CASRSQRWGRRDQPQHF. In nucleotides, the CDR3 is TGTGCCAGCAGATCTCAAAGGTGGGGCAGGAGGGATCAGCCCCAGCATTTT.

The V call is TRBV5-1, the J call TRBJ1-2; TRBD1 matches 7 bases. This CDR3 region has 16 residues. Germline trimming cut 4 bases from V and 6 bases from J; bases unmatched to any gene: 15. CDR1 is SGHRS and CDR2 is YFSETQ in the germline V gene. CDR3 protein: CASSEGATGGADGYTF. CDR3 sequence (DNA): TGCGCCAGCAGCGAGGGGGCGACAGGAGGGGCGGATGGCTACACCTTC.

The J gene is TRBJ1-2, the V gene TRBV4-1; D perhaps matches TRBD1 (5 bases). The CDR3 runs 16 residues. CDR1 is MGHRA, CDR2 YSYEKL, per germline. With 4 bases removed from V and 3 bases from J, the gap between germline ends came to 18 bases. DNA for the CDR3: TGCGCCAGCAGCCCCTCCGCTTCAGACAGCTACTATGGCTACACCTTC. It specifies CASSPSASDSYYGYTF.

The gene calls are TRBV5-4 and TRBJ2-3; D gene unclear. Trimming removed 4 bases at V and 4 bases at J, with 4 bases between. The CDR3 extends over 11 amino acids. Germline CDR1 reads SGHNT; CDR2 reads YYREEE (reference sequence). The CDR3 loop reads CASSRSDTQYF. In nucleotides, the CDR3 is TGTGCCAGCAGCCGTTCAGATACGCAGTATTTT.

The rearrangement joins TRBV18 to TRBJ1-1; D possibly corresponds to TRBD1 (5 bases). V was clipped by 2 bases and J by 5 bases, with 15 bases between them. CDR3 size: 15 residues. The germline V gene encodes CDR1 KGHSH and CDR2 LQKENI. Written as DNA, the CDR3 is TGTGCCAGCTCACCAACAGACAGCGCGGGAACTGAAGCTTTCTTT. Translated: CASSPTDSAGTEAFF. Full variable domain (missing parts from reference TRBV18 and TRBJ1-1): NAGVMQNPRHLVRRRGQEARLRCSPMKGHSHVYWYRQLPEEGLKFMVYLQKENIIDESGMPKERFSAEFPKEGPSILRIQQVVRGDSAAYFCASSPTDSAGTEAFFGQGTRLTVV.

This clone was seen a few times. The gene calls are TRBV20-1 and TRBJ1-1; D gene ambiguous. CDR3 length: 11 amino acids. Trimming left V 5 bases short and J 2 bases short, with 6 bases between. Looked up from germline, CDR1 is DFQATT and CDR2 is SNEGSKA (reference sequence). The CDR3 nucleotides are TGCAGTGCTGTGAGTAACACTGAAGCTTTCTTT. It yields the protein CSAVSNTEAFF.

The V and J genes are TRBV6-1 and TRBJ2-7, with 7 positions matching TRBD1. The V and J ends lost 5 bases and 5 bases, in that order; junction bases with no gene match: 6. This CDR3 has 13 amino acids. Germline V gene data show CDR1 as MNHNS and CDR2 as SASEGT. The chain's CDR3 is CASSKTGSNEQYF. The CDR3 bases are TGTGCCAGCAGTAAGACAGGGTCCAACGAGCAGTACTTC.

The chain uses TRBV6-1 and TRBJ2-6; tentatively, D is TRBD1 (6 bases). The germline V and J ends were trimmed by 9 bases and 2 bases, with 14 bases remaining between them. CDR1 and CDR2 (germline): MNHNS, SASEGT. The CDR3 is made up of 15 amino acids. Written as DNA, the CDR3 is TGTGCCAGTCGACAGGAGGTAGCTGGGGCCAACGTCCTGACTTTC. Translated, it gives CASRQEVAGANVLTF.

The chain joins TRBV18 to TRBJ2-5; 9 bases align to TRBD1. Looked up from germline, CDR1 is KGHSH and CDR2 is LQKENI. V shed 6 bases, J shed 5 bases, and the junction held 4 bases outside the gene matches. The CDR3 spans 13 residues. The CDR3: CASSNGTGETQYF. CDR3 bases: TGTGCCAGCTCTAATGGGACAGGGGAGACCCAGTACTTC.

The chain has TRBV4-2 and TRBJ2-1; D might be TRBD2 (5 bases). V was pared by 2 bases and J by 7 bases, with 15 bases between. The CDR3 contains 15 residues. The V gene's germline CDR1 is LGHNA and CDR2 YNFKEQ. This chain's CDR3 is CASSQYRDVRNEQFF. The CDR3, as DNA: TGTGCCAGCAGCCAATATCGGGATGTGCGGAATGAGCAGTTCTTC.

The sample holds a few counts of this clone. This chain connects TRBV4-2 to TRBJ2-5; maybe TRBD2 (5 bases). Trimming took 0 bases from V and 3 from J, leaving 8 bases between them. Germline assignment: CDR1 LGHNA and CDR2 YNFKEQ. This CDR3 is 14 amino acids long. The DNA of the CDR3 is TGTGCCAGCAGCCAAGAGCCGGGGAAAGAGACCCAGTACTTC. Translation: CASSQEPGKETQYF.

This clone has only a few counts. V is TRBV13 and J is TRBJ2-1; 10 bases map to TRBD2. The V segment lost 4 bases and the J segment 5 bases; nucleotides outside the gene matches: 5. The CDR3 consists of 15 residues. CDR1 and CDR2 from the germline V gene are PRHDT and FYEKMQ (reference sequence). The CDR3 nucleotides are TGTGCCAGCAGCTCCACTAGCGGGGACAACAATGAGCAGTTCTTC. Residues: CASSSTSGDNNEQFF.

This sequence joins TRBV19 and TRBJ1-5, with unresolved D. Trimming left V 7 bases short and J 4 bases short, with 11 bases between. Germline CDR1 is LNHDA and CDR2 is SQIVND (reference sequence). The CDR3 loop spans 13 amino acids. The CDR3 sequence: CASIRQENQPQHF. CDR3 bases: TGTGCCAGTATTAGGCAGGAAAATCAGCCCCAGCATTTT.

The chain is built from TRBV7-9 and TRBJ2-1; 8 bases match TRBD2. The CDR3 totals 15 residues. V lost 1 base to trimming and J lost 8 bases; unmatched junction nucleotides: 7. Germline V gives CDR1 SEHNR, CDR2 FQNEAQ (reference sequence). The CDR3, as DNA: TGTGCCAGCAGCTTAGGTTCGGGAGGGCAGGATGAGCAGTTCTTC. Protein sequence: CASSLGSGGQDEQFF.

The CDR3 here is CASSVAGTGTEAFF. The CDR3 nucleotides are TGTGCCAGCAGCGTAGCAGGGACTGGGACTGAAGCTTTCTTT. The chain carries TRBV9 and TRBJ1-1, with a tentative D call TRBD1 (5 bases). V was shortened by 0 bases and J by 5 bases, with 11 bases between the two germline ends. This CDR3 spans 14 amino acids. CDR1 is SGDLS and CDR2 is YYNGEE in the germline V gene. The full variable domain, completed using reference TRBV9 and TRBJ1-1, is DSGVTQTPKHLITATGQRVTLRCSPRSGDLSVYWYQQSLDQGLQFLIQYYNGEERAKGNILERFSAQQFPDLHSELNLSSLELGDSALYFCASSVAGTGTEAFFGQGTRLTVV.

The table lists this clone with a count of one. V gene TRBV2 combines with J gene TRBJ1-1; 12 bases are shared with TRBD1. Germline CDR1 SNHLY, CDR2 FYNNEI. CDR3 size: 15 residues. V was pared by 7 bases and J by 1 base, with 4 bases of the junction left unmatched. The CDR3 loop is CASTGQGAWNTEAFF. CDR3 sequence (DNA): TGTGCCAGCACGGGACAGGGGGCTTGGAACACTGAAGCTTTCTTT.

The chain employs TRBV2 and TRBJ1-1; D possibly corresponds to TRBD1 (6 bases). The CDR3 length is 18 residues. The ends were cut back, 8 bases at V and 9 bases at J, with 34 bases in the middle. Germline V gene lookup returns CDR1 SNHLY and CDR2 FYNNEI. CDR3 sequence reads: CASYRPGTTGTLPGKAFF. The CDR3, as DNA: TGTGCCAGCTACCGACCCGGGACTACCGGGACACTACCCGGTAAAGCTTTCTTT.

A few counts support this clone. J is TRBJ2-1 and V is TRBV6-1, with TRBD2 as a possible D gene (6 bases). Germline V gene data show CDR1 as MNHNS and CDR2 as SASEGT. V dropped 2 bases and J dropped 6 bases, with 17 bases sitting between them. This CDR3 is 16 amino acids long. This chain's CDR3 is CASSESSGSPTNEQFF. CDR3 sequence (DNA): TGTGCCAGCAGTGAATCGAGCGGGTCCCCAACCAATGAGCAGTTCTTC.

The chain uses TRBV5-6 and TRBJ1-2; D uncertain. Germline CDR1 SGHDT, CDR2 YYEEEE. CDR3 length: 13 residues. Trimming removed 0 bases from V and 2 bases from J, with 5 bases in between. The chain's CDR3 is CASSLDKNYGYTF. CDR3 in DNA: TGTGCCAGCAGCTTGGACAAAAACTATGGCTACACCTTC.

The J gene is TRBJ2-4, the V gene TRBV5-6, with D tentatively TRBD2 (6 bases). CDR3 length equals 15 residues. Germline loops: CDR1 SGHDT, CDR2 YYEEEE. V was pared by 4 bases and J by 0 bases, with 11 bases between. The chain's CDR3 is CASSPGLVAKNIQYF. In DNA, the CDR3 is TGTGCCAGCAGCCCGGGACTTGTAGCCAAAAACATTCAGTACTTC.

The sample holds a few counts of this clone. This rearrangement joins TRBV18 to TRBJ1-1, with D possibly matching TRBD1 (6 bases). Germline loops: CDR1 KGHSH, CDR2 LQKENI. Trimming took off 6 bases at V and 2 bases at J, with 10 bases between the two ends. The CDR3 has 13 residues. CDR3 region: CASSRTANTEAFF. The CDR3 nucleotides read TGTGCCAGCTCCCGGACAGCAAACACTGAAGCTTTCTTT.

The rearrangement joins TRBV7-8 to TRBJ1-1; D gene ambiguous. Germline CDR1 reads SGHVS; CDR2 reads FQNEAQ. The CDR3 is made up of 13 amino acids. Trimming removed 1 base from V and 1 base from J, with 4 bases in between. This CDR3 is CASSLVWNTEAFF. The CDR3, as DNA: TGTGCCAGCAGCTTAGTCTGGAACACTGAAGCTTTCTTT.

The V gene is TRBV4-2, the J gene TRBJ1-1; perhaps TRBD1 as D (5 bases). V lost 0 bases, J lost 5 bases, and 13 bases lay in between. The length of the CDR3 is 15 residues. Germline loops: CDR1 LGHNA, CDR2 YNFKEQ. The DNA for the CDR3 is TGTGCCAGCAGCCAAGATATCAGGGTGGGGACTGAAGCTTTCTTT. It encodes CASSQDIRVGTEAFF.

The V gene is TRBV7-2, the J gene TRBJ1-2, with D tentatively TRBD1 (6 bases). This CDR3 contains 16 residues. V shed 2 bases and J shed 6 bases, with 19 bases lying between them. CDR1 is SGHTA and CDR2 is FQGNSA in the germline V gene. The CDR3 sequence: CASSLLVGQGYDGYTF. CDR3 in DNA: TGTGCCAGCAGCTTATTAGTTGGGCAGGGGTATGATGGCTACACCTTC.

The V and J genes are TRBV6-4 and TRBJ1-2; possible D gene TRBD1, 6 bases. V was trimmed by 0 bases and J by 4 bases, leaving 12 bases between them. CDR1 is MRHNA and CDR2 is SNTAGT in the germline V gene. The CDR3 loop spans 15 amino acids. The CDR3 DNA follows: TGTGCCAGCAGTGACTCTGCGACAGGTGGCTATGGCTACACCTTC. Its translation is CASSDSATGGYGYTF.

This clone was detected a few times. The chain recombines TRBV2 with TRBJ2-7; 9 positions agree with TRBD1. J gave up 4 bases and V 8 bases, and 6 bases lay outside the gene matches. The germline V gene encodes CDR1 SNHLY and CDR2 FYNNEI. The CDR3 loop spans 13 amino acids. The CDR3 spells CASLGQGAYEQYF. The CDR3 DNA follows: TGTGCCAGCCTGGGACAGGGAGCGTACGAGCAGTACTTC.

The rearrangement joins TRBV7-2 to TRBJ1-3; D perhaps matches TRBD1 (5 bases). The CDR3 spans 15 residues. The germline CDR1 and CDR2 sequences are SGHTA and FQGNSA. V was cut by 3 bases and J by 0 bases, with 9 bases left in between. The CDR3 loop reads CASSFKGISGNTIYF. CDR3 DNA: TGTGCCAGCAGCTTCAAGGGGATCTCTGGAAACACCATATATTTT.

The V gene is TRBV19, the J gene TRBJ2-5; 9 nucleotides agree with TRBD2. TRBJ2-7 matches the DNA end more closely, so the J call is doubtful. Looked up from germline, CDR1 is LNHDA and CDR2 is SQIVND (reference sequence). The CDR3 sequence is 13 residues long. The CDR3 spells CASTLAGVGEQYF. The CDR3 bases are TGTGCCAGTACCTTAGCGGGAGTGGGCGAGCAGTACTTC.